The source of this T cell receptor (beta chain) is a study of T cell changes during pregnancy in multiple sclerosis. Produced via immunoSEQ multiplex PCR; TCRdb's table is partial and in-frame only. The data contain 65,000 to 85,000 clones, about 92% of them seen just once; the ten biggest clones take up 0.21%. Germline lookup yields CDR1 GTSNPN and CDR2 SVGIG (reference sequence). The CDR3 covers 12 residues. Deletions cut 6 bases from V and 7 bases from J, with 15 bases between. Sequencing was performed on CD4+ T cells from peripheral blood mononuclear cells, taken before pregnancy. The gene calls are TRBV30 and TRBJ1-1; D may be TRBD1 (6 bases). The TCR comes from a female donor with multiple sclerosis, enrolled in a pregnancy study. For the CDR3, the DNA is TGTGCCTGTCCCCGGGACACAGATGAAGCTTTCTTT. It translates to CACPRDTDEAFF.